The source of this TCR beta chain is a study of shared clonotypes between healthy human individuals (dated by TCRdb to 2019 to 2021). For the wider study: A couple of women and a few men aged 18 to 49 years were included in the cohort. For each donor, three plates each were used for CD4 naive and CD4 memory, two plates were used for CD8 naive, and one plate was used for CD8 memory. The study deeply sequenced blood TCR repertoires of several healthy adults to estimate repertoire size and the extent of clonotype sharing between individuals. Libraries were prepared and TCR repertoires were sequenced by different laboratories using diverse techniques, in order to increase sequencing depth and limit assay-specific biases. Per donor, leukapheresis produced somewhere between about 0.9 and 9.5 billion PBMCs.

Using the deep immunoSEQ assay, TCR CDR3 regions were amplified from genomic DNA by multiplex PCR. For each cell subset, the extracted genomic DNA was distributed evenly across all wells of several immunoSEQ 96-well plates, and each plate served as one replicate. For sorted subsets, roughly 0.2 ug genomic DNA, equal to tens of thousands of T cell genomes, was loaded into each replicate PCR. Purified libraries were measured with a Qubit 3.0 fluorometer, size-checked on a Bioanalyzer 2100, and measured again with the KAPA Library Quantification kit. Every immunoSEQ 96-well plate was sequenced on a dedicated single-read 150-cycle Illumina NextSeq 550 flow cell. Regarding the original processing steps: Because the immunoSEQ output included only junctional sequences and no quality scores, the filtering could not be the same as the filtering used for full-length reads. Sequences were annotated with PyIR, a Python wrapper for IgBLAST v1.9, using IMGT germline references to assign V/J genes and CDR3. Reads were removed for weak V/J assignments (E-value above 1e-6), missing CDR3, stop codons, out-of-frame junctions, or ambiguous translated residues. V3J clonotypes were defined as sequences sharing the same inferred V gene, J gene, and CDR3 amino acid sequence. To compute the percentage overlap between repertoires, the number of shared unique clonotypes was divided by the size of the smaller repertoire. Three approaches were used to assess repertoire richness: RTK rarefaction, the Chao1 estimator, and Recon v2.1 estimates of unobserved clonotypes. Generation probabilities were computed with OLGA for all TCRbeta clonotypes obtained by the gDNA method from a few donors. Not all clones reach the TCRdb copy of this immuneACCESS table, which keeps in-frame sequences only. Checked studies attribute under half of the gap to unresolved V genes and leave the rest unexplained. V, J and clone size reflect that table, while D and trimming were determined from the DNA. For this sample there are 2 million to 2.5 million clones; over 85% appear just once. The top ten clonotypes cover roughly 1% of the sample.

CD8 naive samples consisted of CD45RO-negative cells that were positively selected for CCR7, yielding a CD45RA+CCR7+ population without TemRA cells. The donors were healthy, HIV-negative adults who had no recently reported acute infections or vaccinations. Every donor was a Caucasian adult living in Nashville, Tennessee, USA. Blood was obtained by leukapheresis, after which PBMCs were separated by Ficoll-Histopaque density gradient centrifugation and cryopreserved in liquid nitrogen vapor phase. Analytical flow cytometry was used to check the purity and quantity of each magnetically sorted T cell population. From each sorted fraction, genomic DNA was isolated and quantified by UV absorbance on a Nanodrop 2000c. Overall study results and their limits: Because the study included only a small number of donors, the genetic and exposure-history diversity represented was limited. Sampling was restricted to blood, and TCR repertoires in tissue are likely to differ from TCR repertoires in blood. Across four donors, around 5.4% of naive CD4, roughly 3.5% of naive CD8, about 2.3% of memory CD4, and about 0.4% of memory CD8 clonotypes were shared. Naive subsets generally had larger estimated clonotype richness than memory subsets did. Based on pairwise subsampling, the degree of clonotype sharing among donors was expected to be affected by sequencing depth. Higher generation probabilities were observed for clonotypes shared by all four sorted-subset donors than for non-shared clonotypes. Even with the large sequencing depth, rarefaction of the sorted-subset datasets indicated that sequencing was incomplete.

Reading from cysteine to phenylalanine, the CDR3 counts 15 amino acids. Only the CDR3 DNA is retained, 45 bases long and in frame from the first base. The germline V end is reduced by 4 bases and the J end by 5 bases; junction bases left unmatched: 6. The germline V gene sets CDR1 to SGHDT and CDR2 to YYEEEE. Worth noting for this clone: The antigen this receptor binds is unknown. Per-base quality was not reported, and no clone a single base away is much larger than it.

The sequenced sample was naive CD8+ T cells sorted from blood. Read against the paper, the sample's cell subset or site label means: CD45RA+CCR7+. The sequence links TRBV5-6 to TRBJ1-6, with 7 middle bases fitting TRBD1. The origin of this receptor is a man aged 18 to 30 in good health. DNA sequence: TGTGCCAGCAGCGGGGAGGGGGCAAATAATTCACCCCTCCACTTT. Translated, this gives CASSGEGANNSPLHF.